This T cell receptor (beta chain) was recorded in a study of blood T cell repertoires in COVID-19. Study details: Donors in the United States, Italy and Spain gave samples during acute or convalescent COVID-19. T cells, B-cell-depleted T cells, or PBMCs supplied cDNA or gDNA.

Germline values: CDR1 SGHNT, CDR2 YYREEE (reference sequence). The CDR3 length is 17 residues. V lost 2 bases and J 1 base, leaving 16 bases between the germline ends. Authors' methods: Quantification of nucleated cells was approximated via reference gene primer amplification. Repertoires were generated with immunoSEQ multiplex PCR, while TCRdb's copy carries only in-frame clones and drops some. The V and J calls and the clone size are those of that table, but D and trimming were determined from the DNA. Among around 100,000 clones, roughly 90% were seen once, and the ten largest hold about 3.5%. The V call is TRBV5-4, the J call TRBJ1-3; D is undetermined. The sample was peripheral blood. The sequence was collected from a woman aged 55-70 years with acute or convalescent COVID-19. The CDR3 is CASSLFGSFGSGNTIYF. The CDR3, as DNA: TGTGCCAGCAGCTTATTTGGGAGTTTTGGTTCTGGAAACACCATATATTTT.